The sequence of this T cell receptor (gamma chain) was determined in a study of gammadelta T cells in human blood. Germline V gene data show CDR1 as EGSTGY and CDR2 as YDSYTSSV. The V gene end was trimmed by 3 bases and the J gene end by 3 bases; junction bases not matched to a gene: 5. The CDR3 runs to 13 residues. This clone is labeled as hyperexpanded. Its cognate antigen is unknown. Other DNA sequences in this specimen translate into the identical CDR3. TCRdb re-called the RT-PCR reads with CATT. The sample shows around 180 gamma-chain clones, roughly a third of them seen only once. Overall study results and limits: Microbial exposure appeared to drive polyclonal γδ T cell expansion after birth.

The sample comprised non-Vgamma9Vdelta2 gamma-delta T cells from cord blood. V gene TRGV4 combines with J gene TRGJ1 or TRGJ2. The TCR originated in a newborn. Here the CDR3 DNA reads TGTGCCACCTGGGATAGTCCTTATTATAAGAAACTCTTT. The encoded protein is CATWDSPYYKKLF.